A single sample gave rise to the 27 T cell receptor beta chains below, sequenced in a study of shared clonotypes between healthy human individuals. Profiled with immunoSEQ multiplex PCR; TCRdb holds only in-frame clones, not every one. The repertoire has millions of clones, just over 90% of them found once; the top ten carry under 0.15%. The sample taken for sequencing was naive CD4+ T cells sorted from blood. The subset was: CD45RA+ positively selected. The receptors here all came from a young man in good health.

The V call is TRBV4-1, the J call TRBJ1-2, with D tentatively TRBD1 (6 bases). The CDR3 has 14 amino acids. Germline CDR1 reads MGHRA; CDR2 reads YSYEKL. V lost 0 bases, J lost 2 bases, and 7 bases lay in between. The CDR3 reads CASSQDDRNYGYTF. The CDR3 DNA reads TGCGCCAGCAGCCAAGACGACAGGAACTATGGCTACACCTTC.

There are a few counts of this clone. This chain links TRBV7-9 with TRBJ1-1, with D uncertain. Germline V lookup: CDR1 SEHNR, CDR2 FQNEAQ (reference sequence). The CDR3 spans 12 residues. Trimming took 5 bases from V and 8 from J, leaving 12 bases between them. This CDR3 is CASSLVSEEAFF. CDR3 DNA: TGTGCCAGCAGCCTGGTTTCCGAGGAAGCTTTCTTT.

The genes are TRBV2 and TRBJ1-1, with 7 positions matching TRBD1. Germline CDR1 SNHLY, CDR2 FYNNEI. The CDR3 covers 18 residues. V dropped 2 bases and J dropped 2; count of bases not matched to a gene: 14. The CDR3 loop is CASSETSSFGTVNTEAFF. In DNA, the CDR3 is TGTGCCAGCAGTGAAACAAGCAGTTTCGGGACAGTCAACACTGAAGCTTTCTTT.

The V and J genes are TRBV7-2 and TRBJ1-3, with D perhaps matching TRBD1 (5 bases). The V and J ends lost 5 bases and 4 bases respectively, with 15 bases between them. Germline lookup yields CDR1 SGHTA and CDR2 FQGNSA. The CDR3 consists of 15 residues. The CDR3 spells CASSLGGVWGNTIYF. The CDR3 DNA sequence: TGTGCCAGCAGCCTCGGGGGGGTATGGGGAAACACCATATATTTT.

V is TRBV19 and J is TRBJ2-5, with D unclear. Germline V gives CDR1 LNHDA, CDR2 SQIVND (reference sequence). The CDR3 covers 12 residues. The V and J ends lost 7 bases and 2 bases respectively, with 8 bases between them. The CDR3 region is CASNGQQETQYF. DNA of the CDR3: TGTGCCAGTAACGGGCAGCAAGAGACCCAGTACTTC.

The chain uses TRBV5-5 and TRBJ1-4, with a tentative D call TRBD1 (6 bases). This CDR3 is built from 15 residues. Germline CDR1 and CDR2: SGHKS and YYEKEE (reference sequence). V lost 5 bases, J lost 8 bases, and 19 bases lay in between. The CDR3 nucleotides read TGTGCCAGCAGTCCTGGGGGGGCAGGAGCAGAAAAACTGTTTTTT. Residues: CASSPGGAGAEKLFF. Full variable domain (missing parts from reference TRBV5-5 and TRBJ1-4): DAGVTQSPTHLIKTRGQQVTLRCSPISGHKSVSWYQQVLGQGPQFIFQYYEKEERGRGNFPDRFSARQFPNYSSELNVNALLLGDSALYLCASSPGGAGAEKLFFGSGTQLSVL.

This chain links TRBV30 with TRBJ1-2; no clear D. Trimming shortened V by 0 bases and J by 1 base, and 6 bases separated the two germline ends. In germline, CDR1 is GTSNPN, CDR2 SVGIG (reference sequence). This CDR3 region has 13 residues. The CDR3: CAWSVLINYGYTF. Written as DNA, the CDR3 is TGTGCCTGGAGTGTACTCATTAACTATGGCTACACCTTC.

The CDR3 sequence is CASRATLGDEQYF. CDR3 sequence (DNA): TGTGCCAGCAGGGCGACATTAGGTGACGAGCAGTACTTC. This chain links TRBV2 with TRBJ2-7, with no clear D. This CDR3 region has 13 residues. The ends were cut back, 6 bases at V and 5 bases at J, with 14 bases in the middle. Germline assignment: CDR1 SNHLY and CDR2 FYNNEI.

The V and J genes are TRBV9 and TRBJ1-1; 7 bases map to TRBD1. Germline-derived CDR1 and CDR2 are SGDLS and YYNGEE. This CDR3 is 17 amino acids long. With 0 bases clipped from V and 4 bases from J, the junction kept 12 bases outside the gene matches. The CDR3 loop is CASSVVTGVKGTTEAFF. The DNA of the CDR3 is TGTGCCAGCAGCGTAGTAACAGGGGTGAAAGGGACCACTGAAGCTTTCTTT.

The chain employs TRBV5-1 and TRBJ2-7, with D unclear. Germline loops: CDR1 SGHRS, CDR2 YFSETQ. The CDR3 has 12 amino acids. V lost 4 bases and J lost 1, with 6 bases in between. The CDR3 nucleotides read TGCGCCAGCAGCATAGATTCCTACGAGCAGTACTTC. It encodes CASSIDSYEQYF.

The chain has TRBV27 and TRBJ1-3; 8 nucleotides match TRBD1. V lost 6 bases to trimming and J lost 4 bases; unmatched junction nucleotides: 8. Germline V CDR1 and CDR2: MNHEY, SMNVEV (reference sequence). The CDR3 runs to 15 residues. The CDR3 is CASSPDRGWGNTIYF. The CDR3 nucleotides are TGTGCCAGCAGCCCAGACAGGGGCTGGGGAAACACCATATATTTT.

This clone came up once. CDR3 residues: CASSLSPREYSGEQYF. The DNA for the CDR3 is TGTGCCAGCAGCTTATCCCCTCGGGAATATTCGGGGGAGCAGTACTTC. The V call is TRBV7-6, the J call TRBJ2-7, with D possibly TRBD2 on 5 matching bases. V was pared by 2 bases and J by 7 bases, with 21 bases between. CDR3 size: 16 residues. Germline CDR1 and CDR2: SGHVS and FNYEAQ.

This clone was seen a handful of times. The J gene is TRBJ1-1, the V gene TRBV5-1; D gene uncertain. CDR3 length equals 12 residues. The germline V and J ends were trimmed by 1 base and 7 bases, with 8 bases remaining between them. CDR1 and CDR2 (germline): SGHRS, YFSETQ. CDR3 loop: CASSLNDGEAFF. CDR3 DNA: TGCGCCAGCAGCTTGAACGACGGTGAAGCTTTCTTT.

The V and J genes are TRBV7-2 and TRBJ2-5, with TRBD2 matching 7 bases. Germline V gives CDR1 SGHTA, CDR2 FQGNSA. Losses at the gene ends were 1 base for V and 5 bases for J; bases not matched to a gene: 4. This CDR3 spans 14 amino acids. The CDR3 coding sequence is TGTGCCAGCAGCTTAGGAGCGGGATCGGAGACCCAGTACTTC. This gives the protein CASSLGAGSETQYF.

V is TRBV19 and J is TRBJ2-3; 7 bases are a match to TRBD1. With V trimmed by 6 bases and J by 4 bases, 10 bases remained unmatched. The CDR3 is 15 residues long. CDR1 is LNHDA, CDR2 SQIVND, per germline (reference sequence). The CDR3 sequence is CASSTGTAGADTQYF. CDR3 in DNA: TGTGCCAGTAGCACCGGGACAGCCGGCGCAGATACGCAGTATTTT. Drawing the rest from reference TRBV19 and TRBJ2-3, the complete variable domain is DGGITQSPKYLFRKEGQNVTLSCEQNLNHDAMYWYRQDPGQGLRLIYYSQIVNDFQKGDIAEGYSVSREKKESFPLTVTSAQKNPTAFYLCASSTGTAGADTQYFGPGTRLTVL.

This clone was seen only a few times. V is TRBV25-1 and J is TRBJ1-1, with D unresolved. V was cut by 6 bases and J by 1 base, with 9 bases left in between. This CDR3 spans 13 amino acids. Germline lookup yields CDR1 MGHDK and CDR2 SYGVNS. The CDR3 reads CASRRPGNTEAFF. DNA of the CDR3: TGTGCCAGCAGGAGACCAGGGAACACTGAAGCTTTCTTT. Based on the CDR3 plus reference TRBV25-1 and TRBJ1-1, the full variable domain is EADIYQTPRYLVIGTGKKITLECSQTMGHDKMYWYQQDPGMELHLIHYSYGVNSTEKGDLSSESTVSRIRTEHFPLTLESARPSHTSQYLCASRRPGNTEAFFGQGTRLTVV.

This rearrangement joins TRBV6-6 to TRBJ2-1; D perhaps matches TRBD1 (5 bases). CDR1 and CDR2 from the germline V gene are MNHNY and SVGAGI (reference sequence). The CDR3 has 13 amino acids. V lost 5 bases, J lost 2 bases, and 7 bases lay in between. In nucleotides, the CDR3 is TGTGCCAGCAGTAGACAGCCCTACAATGAGCAGTTCTTC. Residues: CASSRQPYNEQFF.

The V gene is TRBV5-4, the J gene TRBJ1-1; D not resolved. Trimming pared 0 bases from V and 1 base from J, leaving 10 bases between. This CDR3 spans 15 amino acids. CDR1 SGHNT and CDR2 YYREEE come from the germline V gene (reference sequence). CDR3 in amino acids: CASSLGASSNTEAFF. The CDR3 coding sequence is TGTGCCAGCAGCTTGGGGGCGTCATCGAACACTGAAGCTTTCTTT.

The chain joins TRBV18 to TRBJ1-4; D ambiguous. Looked up from germline, CDR1 is KGHSH and CDR2 is LQKENI. The V gene lost 1 base and the J gene lost 4 bases, with 13 bases spanning the gap. The CDR3 spans 16 residues. CDR3 loop: CASSPRLSTVNEKLFF. The CDR3 bases are TGTGCCAGCTCACCACGGCTCTCAACTGTTAATGAAAAACTGTTTTTT.

This clone has a single count. The identical CDR3 is also encoded by other nucleotide sequences in the sample. The V gene is TRBV5-1, the J gene TRBJ1-5; the D gene is possibly TRBD1 (5 bases). The V gene's germline CDR1 is SGHRS and CDR2 YFSETQ. The V gene lost 0 bases and the J gene lost 2 bases, with 9 bases spanning the gap. This CDR3 comprises 15 residues. The CDR3 sequence is CASSLAGGGNQPQHF. CDR3 coding DNA: TGCGCCAGCAGCTTGGCGGGAGGGGGCAATCAGCCCCAGCATTTT.

The V gene is TRBV2, the J gene TRBJ1-1; D not certain. Looked up from germline, CDR1 is SNHLY and CDR2 is FYNNEI. The CDR3 is 12 residues long. V gave up 8 bases and J gave up 0 bases, with 7 bases separating them. The CDR3 nucleotides are TGTGCCAGCGGGTATATGAACACTGAAGCTTTCTTT. Its protein is CASGYMNTEAFF. Full variable domain (remainder filled in from reference TRBV2 and TRBJ1-1): EPEVTQTPSHQVTQMGQEVILRCVPISNHLYFYWYRQILGQKVEFLVSFYNNEISEKSEIFDDQFSVERPDGSNFTLKIRSTKLEDSAMYFCASGYMNTEAFFGQGTRLTVV.

This chain uses TRBV2 with TRBJ2-1; 8 bases match TRBD2. CDR3 length equals 16 residues. Germline values: CDR1 SNHLY, CDR2 FYNNEI. V lost 0 bases to trimming and J lost 5 bases; unmatched junction nucleotides: 6. This chain's CDR3 is CASSEAPGLGNNEQFF. The CDR3 nucleotides read TGTGCCAGCAGTGAAGCCCCGGGACTAGGGAACAATGAGCAGTTCTTC.

The chain links TRBV19 to TRBJ2-7; D might be TRBD2 (5 bases). V was cut by 6 bases and J by 6 bases, with 15 bases left in between. CDR3 length: 13 residues. Germline values: CDR1 LNHDA, CDR2 SQIVND (reference sequence). CDR3 loop: CASRITSFGEQYF. The CDR3 nucleotides are TGTGCCAGTAGGATAACTAGTTTCGGCGAGCAGTACTTC.

The chain combines TRBV27 with TRBJ2-1, with 8 bases matching TRBD2. This CDR3 has 17 residues. The germline CDR1 and CDR2 sequences are MNHEY and SMNVEV (reference sequence). Losses at the gene ends were 6 bases for V and 1 base for J; bases not matched to a gene: 11. The CDR3 DNA reads TGTGCCAGCAGCTCCGAGTTAGCGGGGTCATCCTACAATGAGCAGTTCTTC. Protein product: CASSSELAGSSYNEQFF.

V is TRBV7-2 and J is TRBJ2-7, with D possibly TRBD2 on 6 matching bases. The germline gives CDR1 SGHTA, CDR2 FQGNSA. The length of the CDR3 is 15 residues. The ends were cut back, 5 bases at V and 0 bases at J, with 14 bases in the middle. CDR3 region: CASSPGGGNSYEQYF. CDR3 DNA: TGTGCCAGCAGCCCCGGAGGAGGGAACTCCTACGAGCAGTACTTC. Full variable domain (remainder filled in from reference TRBV7-2 and TRBJ2-7): GAGVSQSPSNKVTEKGKDVELRCDPISGHTALYWYRQSLGQGLEFLIYFQGNSAPDKSGLPSDRFSAERTGGSVSTLTIQRTQQEDSAVYLCASSPGGGNSYEQYFGPGTRLTVT.

J is TRBJ2-7 and V is TRBV7-9, with 7 positions matching TRBD1. Per the germline V gene, CDR1 is SEHNR and CDR2 is FQNEAQ (reference sequence). The CDR3 consists of 16 residues. With 1 base clipped from V and 5 bases from J, the junction kept 11 bases outside the gene matches. CDR3 coding DNA: TGTGCCAGCAGCTTAGGAGGGGGCAGGGCGGTCGACGAGCAGTACTTC. This gives the protein CASSLGGGRAVDEQYF.

The sample holds one count of this clone. The CDR3 region has the DNA TGCGCCAGCAGCCCCGGGGTAGCGGGGAATTCAGATACGCAGTATTTT. This codes for CASSPGVAGNSDTQYF. The V call is TRBV5-1, the J call TRBJ2-3; 8 positions match TRBD2. J gave up 4 bases and V 4 bases, and 11 bases lay outside the gene matches. CDR1 and CDR2 from the germline V gene are SGHRS and YFSETQ. CDR3 length: 16 amino acids.